The rows below give T cell receptor beta chains drawn from one sample of a study of blood T cell repertoires in COVID-19. Only in-frame clones appear in the TCRdb table, and some are missing; sequencing was by immunoSEQ multiplex PCR. The sample carries about 350,000 clones, about nine tenths recorded once. Sequencing was carried out using PBMCs or T cells enriched from blood (not recorded which). All receptors derive from a woman in her twenties or thirties who had been exposed to COVID-19. CDR3s leave out the opening cysteine and the closing phenylalanine or tryptophan.

TRBV29-1,TRBJ1-2,SGRDRAIGYT
TRBV9,TRBJ2-7,ASSEGAGGTGAYEQY
TRBV27,TRBJ1-2,ASSFGVTYGYT
TRBV10-1,TRBJ1-1,ASSGAYEAF
TRBV7-6,TRBJ2-7,ASSSTGSFFYEQY
TRBV29-1,TRBJ1-1,SVRGTGGINTEAF
TRBV5-1,TRBJ2-7,ASSLGTSGKGSDEQY
TRBV10-3,TRBJ2-6,AIPSREGYPSGANVLT
TRBV2,TRBJ2-7,ASSEVLARAPEQY
TRBV11-2,TRBJ2-7,ASSLAPYEQY
TRBV30,TRBJ2-2,AGTSNTGELF
TRBV19,TRBJ2-1,ASSMPQGLAFNEQF
TRBV7-3,TRBJ1-6,ASSQAAGANSPLH
TRBV7-8,TRBJ1-1,ASSSRVGLNTEAF
TRBV21-1,TRBJ1-1,ASSKSGQGDTEAF
TRBV3-1/TRBV3-2,TRBJ2-1,ASGLAGGSNEQF
TRBV18,TRBJ2-5,ASSSSGSTGETQY
TRBV24-1,TRBJ1-5,ATSVSYSNQPQH
TRBV6-5,TRBJ2-1,ASPTSVRRDEQF
TRBV28,TRBJ2-4,ASRPHTGQNIAKNIQY
TRBV29-1,TRBJ2-1,SVEGLTSNEQF
TRBV27,TRBJ2-6,ASSLYRGSGANVLT
TRBV27,TRBJ1-4,ASSFSGRDFEKLF
TRBV24-1,TRBJ2-2,ATSKVQAWDTGELF
TRBV19,TRBJ2-7,ASSISGGDEQY
TRBV10-3,TRBJ1-1,AISPGQGARNTEAF
TRBV3-1/TRBV3-2,TRBJ2-1,ASSRSGRSNEQF
TRBV28,TRBJ2-7,ASIGAPTYEQY
TRBV7-6,TRBJ1-1,ASSLGAASKAF
TRBV11-2,TRBJ2-7,ASSISGSYEQY
TRBV29-1,TRBJ2-7,SVEGQGYEQY
TRBV27,TRBJ2-3,ASRILGLDTQY
TRBV30,TRBJ2-7,AWSIQLSSGSMHEQY
TRBV25-1,TRBJ1-2,ASSARDTDYGYT
TRBV3-1/TRBV3-2,TRBJ2-1,ASSPTGGVEQF